The rows below give T cell receptor beta chains drawn from one sample of a study of blood T cells in healthy people across ages. MiXCR, applied by TCRdb to the 5' RACE reads, yields one record per CDR3 protein. The table has roughly 800,000 distinct CDR3 sequences, around a quarter seen once; the top ten hold around 3%. These sequences were also reported in another study, on T cells of mothers and their children.

Source material: blood. These receptors were collected from a boy between 10 and 17 years old in good health. The CDR3 runs from the conserved cysteine through the conserved F or W.

TRBV29-1,TRBJ2-2,CSATKGTGGIGVVGELFF
TRBV4-2,TRBJ2-3,CASSQTAPALYTGNTQYF
TRBV6-2/TRBV6-3,TRBJ1-5,CASSYWVGDSNQPQHF
TRBV6-6,TRBJ1-6,CASSPDGGNSPLHF
TRBV5-1,TRBJ2-5,CASSPRRRGNQETQYF
TRBV27,TRBJ2-1,CASSEGTSGGLSYNEQFF
TRBV3-1,TRBJ2-7,CASSLLKGIRGYEQYF
TRBV3-1,TRBJ2-7,CATSDVSAKQYF
TRBV12-3/TRBV12-4,TRBJ2-7,CASSRTGGIYEQYF
TRBV7-9,TRBJ2-7,CASSHRQGWEQYF
TRBV5-1,TRBJ2-5,CASSLDQYGTQYF
TRBV20-1,.,CSAKGGGAFSNEQYF
TRBV7-3,TRBJ2-7,CASSSGPGDEQYF
TRBV9,.,CASSVDGVYNEQFF
TRBV5-1,TRBJ1-2,CASTPAGLGDYGYTF
TRBV12-5,TRBJ2-7,CASGPLRDVSGEQYF
TRBV20-1,TRBJ2-3,CSARKRDLTDTQYF
TRBV29-1,TRBJ2-5,CSAGSQETQYF
TRBV14,TRBJ2-7,CASSQTGRRQYF
TRBV6-2/TRBV6-3,TRBJ2-5,CASNTGHPVGTQYF
TRBV20-1,TRBJ2-1,CSARYGQVSYNEQFF
TRBV20-1,TRBJ2-5,CSARDLRQETQYF
TRBV12-3/TRBV12-4,TRBJ2-5,CASSRTLVETQYF
TRBV7-3,TRBJ1-2,CASSSDRDYGYTF
TRBV12-3/TRBV12-4,TRBJ2-1,CASSSPLRLAGGPYNEQFF
TRBV3-1,TRBJ2-3,CASSLGASFTDTQYF
TRBV7-9,TRBJ2-2,CASTYKRGPNTGELFF
TRBV27,TRBJ1-2,CASSLGAQQYGYTF
TRBV12-3/TRBV12-4,TRBJ2-7,CASSLMGQGVGDEQYF
TRBV14,TRBJ1-2,CASSQLPGDRGYTF
TRBV20-1,TRBJ1-2,CSARSGQGLFGYTF
TRBV10-3,.,CAIRPTLRNEQFF
TRBV12-3/TRBV12-4,.,CASSFGGLATYEQYF
TRBV20-1,TRBJ1-1,CSAREGYTEAFF
TRBV7-9,TRBJ1-5,CASSLGTAPVHQPQHF
TRBV29-1,TRBJ2-3,CSASGRADTQYF
TRBV6-6,TRBJ2-1,CASSYSVYNEQFF
TRBV15,TRBJ2-7,CATSRDGSGLSYEQYF
TRBV5-1,TRBJ2-5,CASSIQSVVYQETQYF
TRBV12-3/TRBV12-4,TRBJ2-7,CASSLSRAKEQYF
TRBV6-1,TRBJ1-1,CASSREGHLNTEAFF
TRBV5-1,TRBJ1-1,CASSSLGRGSTMNTEAFF
TRBV3-1,TRBJ1-4,CASSQEWDALKIVF
TRBV20-1,TRBJ2-7,CSAPQGGGDYEQYF
TRBV20-1,TRBJ2-5,CSARAAGLQETQYF
TRBV29-1,TRBJ2-7,CSVEDQQGGYEQYF
TRBV20-1,.,CSARDNRRDYVLDNEQFF
TRBV11-1,TRBJ1-1,CASSSLHAADRRSFLGWKKAFF
TRBV11-2,TRBJ2-7,CASSPRGLYEQYF
TRBV7-9,TRBJ2-7,CASSLRDRPYEQYF
TRBV5-1,TRBJ1-5,CASSPSGGVGQPQHF
TRBV28,TRBJ1-2,CASSQAKWVYGYTF
TRBV9,.,CASSGTGTDTYEQYF
TRBV30,TRBJ2-1,CARRGTGGFSYNEQFF
TRBV11-2,TRBJ2-3,CASSATGTSRTQYF
TRBV3-1,TRBJ1-2,CASSPSWASNYGYTF
TRBV20-1,TRBJ2-4,CSARPHGGLAGDIQYF
TRBV6-6,TRBJ1-2,CASTEWGGEAGYTF